This T cell receptor (beta chain) was identified in a study of technical replicates of blood from several donors. Trimming cost V 2 bases and J 2 bases, with 7 bases left between them. This CDR3 is built from 14 residues. Germline loops: CDR1 MNHNS, CDR2 SASEGT. The method was immunoSEQ multiplex PCR; TCRdb's version includes in-frame clones alone and lacks a portion of them. The data contain under 95,000 clones, 90% to 95% of them seen just once; the ten biggest clones take up 0.37%. This receptor was identified in a human donor in good health. Some clones in this sample may be carry-over from other donors' samples. Input material: T cells isolated from PBMCs. The chain couples TRBV6-1 to TRBJ1-5, with D possibly matching TRBD1 (6 bases). The CDR3: CASSENRGNQPQHF. In nucleotides, the CDR3 is TGTGCCAGCAGTGAAAACAGGGGCAATCAGCCCCAGCATTTT.